Following are 32 T cell receptor beta chains from one sample sequenced in a study of blood T cell repertoires in COVID-19. TCRdb's copy holds only in-frame clones and misses some; the assay was immunoSEQ multiplex PCR. Of approximately 75,000 clones in the sample, around 90% were seen once. What was sequenced was peripheral blood. Source of these receptors: a man in his fifties with acute or convalescent COVID-19.

This chain uses TRBV5-1 with TRBJ2-3, with 8 bases fitting TRBD2. V dropped 5 bases and J dropped 1; count of bases not matched to a gene: 12. CDR1 is SGHRS, CDR2 YFSETQ, per germline. This CDR3 has 17 residues. CDR3 protein: CASRPGTRAGRTDTQYF. CDR3 nucleotides: TGCGCCAGCAGGCCCGGGACTAGGGCTGGGCGCACAGATACGCAGTATTTT.

The gene calls are TRBV6-5 and TRBJ2-3; D is unclear. This CDR3 comprises 13 residues. V lost 8 bases to trimming and J lost 1 base, with 10 bases between them. In germline, CDR1 is MNHEY, CDR2 SVGAGI. Written as DNA, the CDR3 is TGTGCCAGCGGTACAGTACGCACAGATACGCAGTATTTT. Translating it yields CASGTVRTDTQYF.

As for this clone: The identical CDR3 is also encoded by other nucleotide sequences in the sample. This rearrangement joins TRBV12-3 or TRBV12-4 to TRBJ1-2; TRBD1 is a possible D gene (5 bases). This CDR3 has 11 amino acids. Trimming stripped 4 bases from V and 5 bases from J, with 5 bases between. The CDR3: CASSSGYGYTF. CDR3 bases: TGTGCCAGCAGTTCAGGGTATGGCTACACCTTC.

This clone was picked up one time. The rearrangement joins TRBV10-3 to TRBJ2-7, with 8 positions matching TRBD2. Germline CDR1 reads ENHRY; CDR2 reads SYGVKD. The CDR3 consists of 15 residues. After removal of 7 bases from V and 5 bases from J, the junction contained 13 bases not matched to a gene. The CDR3: CAIKITGTSMDEQYF. In DNA form, the CDR3 reads TGTGCCATCAAAATAACAGGGACTAGTATGGACGAGCAGTACTTC.

This sequence joins TRBV7-2 and TRBJ2-7, with D perhaps TRBD1 (6 bases). The V gene's germline CDR1 is SGHTA and CDR2 FQGNSA. V was clipped by 5 bases and J by 0 bases, with 14 bases between them. The CDR3 is made up of 15 amino acids. The CDR3 DNA sequence: TGTGCCAGCAGCCCCCGACAGGATCCCTCCTACGAGCAGTACTTC. Amino acids: CASSPRQDPSYEQYF.

The chain carries TRBV6-5 and TRBJ1-3; TRBD1 matches at 11 bases. CDR1 is MNHEY and CDR2 is SVGAGI in the germline V gene. V trimming: 8 bases; J trimming: 4 bases; junction bases outside the gene matches: 7. This CDR3 region has 15 residues. CDR3 residues: CASRADRGLGNTIYF. The CDR3 DNA reads TGTGCCAGCCGCGCGGACAGGGGGCTCGGAAACACCATATATTTT.

The chain combines TRBV19 with TRBJ2-7; possibly TRBD1 for D (7 bases). V shed 6 bases and J shed 2 bases, with 11 bases lying between them. This CDR3 comprises 13 residues. Germline-derived CDR1 and CDR2 are LNHDA and SQIVND (reference sequence). CDR3 in DNA: TGTGCCAGTAGAGGCAGGGGGGCCTACGAGCAGTACTTC. Translation: CASRGRGAYEQYF.

In nucleotides, the CDR3 is TGTGCCAGCAGTTTACCAGGGGGCTCCACTGAAGCTTTCTTT. Translated, it gives CASSLPGGSTEAFF. This chain links TRBV7-2 with TRBJ1-1; 8 positions match TRBD1. CDR3 length equals 14 residues. V shed 6 bases and J 4 bases; nucleotides not matched to a gene: 7. Germline CDR1 reads SGHTA; CDR2 reads FQGNSA.

The chain is built from TRBV11-2 and TRBJ1-2, with TRBD1 identical over 7 bases. Per the germline V gene, CDR1 is SGHAT and CDR2 is FQNNGV. V dropped 3 bases and J dropped 5; count of bases not matched to a gene: 6. This CDR3 comprises 14 residues. The CDR3 spells CASSFGQALYGYTF. DNA of the CDR3: TGTGCCAGCAGCTTCGGACAGGCCTTATATGGCTACACCTTC.

The chain links TRBV25-1 to TRBJ1-2; 9 positions match TRBD1. The CDR3 length is 16 residues. V gave up 0 bases and J gave up 5 bases; unmatched junction bases: 7. The germline gives CDR1 MGHDK, CDR2 SYGVNS. CDR3 nucleotides: TGTGCCAGCAGTGAATACCCGCGGGGACAGGGATATGGCTACACCTTC. It translates to CASSEYPRGQGYGYTF.

The chain is built from TRBV11-2 and TRBJ1-1; 7 bases map to TRBD1. The ends lost 0 bases at V and 1 base at J; junction bases unmatched: 2. The CDR3 has 15 amino acids. In germline, CDR1 is SGHAT, CDR2 FQNNGV. CDR3 residues: CASSLERQGNTEAFF. DNA for the CDR3: TGTGCCAGCAGCTTAGAACGACAGGGGAACACTGAAGCTTTCTTT. Together with reference TRBV11-2 and TRBJ1-1, the CDR3 gives the full variable domain: EAGVAQSPRYKIIEKRQSVAFWCNPISGHATLYWYQQILGQGPKLLIQFQNNGVVDDSQLPKDRFSAERLKGVDSTLKIQPAKLEDSAVYLCASSLERQGNTEAFFGQGTRLTVV.

The chain links TRBV25-1 to TRBJ2-5, with D hard to call. This CDR3 contains 14 residues. V lost 3 bases to trimming and J lost 6 bases, with 14 bases between them. Germline V gene data show CDR1 as MGHDK and CDR2 as SYGVNS. This CDR3 reads CASSESTLGQTQYF. In DNA form, the CDR3 reads TGTGCCAGCAGTGAGTCCACCCTAGGCCAGACCCAGTACTTC.

The rearrangement links TRBV3-1 (or the pseudogene TRBV3-2) to TRBJ1-1; D not certain. Germline V lookup: CDR1 LGHDT, CDR2 YNNKEL (reference sequence). This CDR3 contains 13 residues. V lost 1 base and J 5 bases, leaving 8 bases between the germline ends. In nucleotides, the CDR3 is TGTGCCAGCAGCCAAGGCGGTGGGACTGAAGCTTTCTTT. Its translation is CASSQGGGTEAFF.

The chain has TRBV10-3 and TRBJ1-1; D is perhaps TRBD1 (6 bases). Germline CDR1 is ENHRY and CDR2 is SYGVKD. The CDR3 covers 14 residues. The V gene lost 10 bases and the J gene lost 0 bases, with 15 bases spanning the gap. The chain's CDR3 is CATNLGAVNTEAFF. CDR3 nucleotide sequence: TGTGCCACCAACCTGGGGGCAGTGAACACTGAAGCTTTCTTT.

The genes are TRBV28 and TRBJ1-2; TRBD1 might be the D (5 bases). CDR3 size: 15 residues. Deletions cut 11 bases from V and 4 bases from J, with 23 bases between. Germline-derived CDR1 and CDR2 are MDHEN and SYDVKM. This CDR3 reads CALSSHDSGSYGYTF. The CDR3 coding sequence is TGTGCCCTCTCCTCCCACGACAGTGGTAGCTATGGCTACACCTTC.

The chain combines TRBV5-1 with TRBJ2-1; TRBD2 agrees at 15 bases. The germline V gene has CDR1 SGHRS and CDR2 YFSETQ. The CDR3 is 19 residues long. The V segment lost 1 base and the J segment 3 bases; nucleotides outside the gene matches: 8. Here the CDR3 reads CASSLLGLAGGAFYNEQFF. In nucleotides, the CDR3 is TGCGCCAGCAGCTTGCTGGGACTAGCGGGGGGTGCTTTCTACAATGAGCAGTTCTTC. The full variable domain, completed using reference TRBV5-1 and TRBJ2-1, is KAGVTQTPRYLIKTRGQQVTLSCSPISGHRSVSWYQQTPGQGLQFLFEYFSETQRNKGNFPGRFSGRQFSNSRSEMNVSTLELGDSALYLCASSLLGLAGGAFYNEQFFGPGTRLTVL.

The chain uses TRBV7-3 and TRBJ1-4; 8 positions agree with TRBD1. Germline V gives CDR1 SGHTA, CDR2 FQGTGA. With 8 bases clipped from V and 7 bases from J, the junction kept 6 bases outside the gene matches. CDR3 length equals 13 residues. CDR3 nucleotides: TGTGCCAGCGAGGACAGGGATCGTGAAAAACTGTTTTTT. Residues: CASEDRDREKLFF.

The rearrangement links TRBV18 to TRBJ1-5, with D perhaps TRBD1 (5 bases). Trimming left V 3 bases short and J 1 base short, with 13 bases between. Per germline, CDR1 KGHSH and CDR2 LQKENI. The CDR3 sequence is 16 residues long. The CDR3 region is CASSPFDSPSNQPQHF. The CDR3 region has the DNA TGTGCCAGCTCACCCTTCGACAGTCCCAGCAATCAGCCCCAGCATTTT.

The chain has TRBV12-5 and TRBJ2-7; 7 nucleotides match TRBD1. After removal of 0 bases from V and 4 bases from J, the junction contained 9 bases not matched to a gene. The CDR3 runs to 16 residues. CDR1 and CDR2 from the germline V gene are LGHNT and FRNRAP. CDR3 nucleotide sequence: TGTGCTAGTGGTTTGGTATTGAAGGGGGCTGGTTACGAGCAGTACTTC. It translates to CASGLVLKGAGYEQYF.

This clone was picked up one time. V is TRBV27 and J is TRBJ1-1, with TRBD1 as a possible D gene (6 bases). Germline assignment: CDR1 MNHEY and CDR2 SMNVEV (reference sequence). Trimming left V 10 bases short and J 3 bases short, with 15 bases between. CDR3 size: 13 residues. CDR3 protein: CATRGGAYTEAFF. CDR3 bases: TGTGCCACCCGAGGGGGGGCGTACACTGAAGCTTTCTTT.

The rearrangement joins TRBV7-2 to TRBJ2-3; D possibly corresponds to TRBD2 (6 bases). The CDR3 is made up of 15 amino acids. The V end was cut by 3 bases, the J end by 4 bases, with 14 bases between. Germline V gene data show CDR1 as SGHTA and CDR2 as FQGNSA. CDR3 residues: CASSFDSREADTQYF. CDR3 sequence (DNA): TGTGCCAGCAGCTTTGATTCCAGGGAGGCAGATACGCAGTATTTT.

Relative to its sample, this clone is medium-sized. The chain has TRBV7-6 and TRBJ2-5; 13 nucleotides line up with TRBD2. V gave up 1 base and J gave up 10 bases; unmatched junction bases: 6. The V gene's germline CDR1 is SGHVS and CDR2 FNYEAQ. The CDR3 is 15 residues long. The CDR3 nucleotides are TGTGCCAGCAGCTTAGGGACTAGCGGGGGTTCGGGCCAGTACTTC. It is translated as CASSLGTSGGSGQYF.

The chain has TRBV14 and TRBJ2-3; D is possibly TRBD1 (6 bases). V was trimmed by 8 bases and J by 4 bases, leaving 16 bases between them. The germline gives CDR1 SGHDN, CDR2 FVKESK. This CDR3 region has 14 residues. CDR3 DNA: TGTGCCAGCGGCAGACAGGACGGGTCAGATACGCAGTATTTT. Translation gives CASGRQDGSDTQYF. The entire variable domain, with the rest obtained from reference TRBV14 and TRBJ2-3, is as follows: EAGVTQFPSHSVIEKGQTVTLRCDPISGHDNLYWYRRVMGKEIKFLLHFVKESKQDESGMPNNRFLAERTGGTYSTLKVQPAELEDSGVYFCASGRQDGSDTQYFGPGTRLTVL.

This clone was picked up one time. The chain carries TRBV13 and TRBJ2-7; D call uncertain. V was shortened by 5 bases and J by 0 bases, with 17 bases between the two germline ends. The CDR3 extends over 16 amino acids. Germline V gene lookup returns CDR1 PRHDT and CDR2 FYEKMQ (reference sequence). The DNA for the CDR3 is TGTGCCAGCAGCGTATACAGAAATACGGCCTCCTACGAGCAGTACTTC. This codes for CASSVYRNTASYEQYF.

Ten or more counts support this clone. The chain uses TRBV20-1 and TRBJ1-1, with TRBD1 matching over 10 bases. The CDR3 has 11 residues. V lost 8 bases to trimming and J lost 6 bases; unmatched junction nucleotides: 3. The germline gives CDR1 DFQATT, CDR2 SNEGSKA (reference sequence). DNA of the CDR3: TGCAGTATGACAGGGGGCTCTGAAGCTTTCTTT. It specifies CSMTGGSEAFF.

This chain joins TRBV19 and TRBJ1-6, with a tentative D call TRBD1 (5 bases). The CDR3 contains 14 residues. V was pared by 6 bases and J by 5 bases, with 11 bases between. Germline assignment: CDR1 LNHDA and CDR2 SQIVND (reference sequence). This CDR3 reads CASRPGGNNSPLHF. CDR3 DNA sequence: TGTGCCAGTAGACCCGGGGGGAATAATTCACCCCTCCACTTT.

This chain uses TRBV18 with TRBJ2-1; 10 positions match TRBD2. Looked up from germline, CDR1 is KGHSH and CDR2 is LQKENI. The CDR3 consists of 16 residues. The J segment lost 7 bases and the V segment lost 0 bases, leaving 6 bases of the junction unmatched. As DNA, the CDR3 is TGTGCCAGCTCACCACCGGTCTTAGCGGGGGGTAATGAGCAGTTCTTC. Protein product: CASSPPVLAGGNEQFF.

The V and J genes are TRBV9 and TRBJ1-2, with D hard to call. Germline lookup yields CDR1 SGDLS and CDR2 YYNGEE. The length of the CDR3 is 13 residues. Trimming stripped 4 bases from V and 8 bases from J, with 15 bases between. CDR3 DNA: TGTGCCAGCAGCCCCGGTGAGAGGCAAGGCTACACCTTC. This encodes CASSPGERQGYTF.

This chain links TRBV24-1 with TRBJ1-3; D is uncertain. The CDR3 consists of 14 residues. Trimming removed 3 bases from V and 0 bases from J, with 5 bases in between. Germline CDR1 KGHDR, CDR2 SFDVKD. The CDR3 is CATSDPSSGNTIYF. Written as DNA, the CDR3 is TGTGCCACCAGTGATCCGAGCTCTGGAAACACCATATATTTT.

This chain connects TRBV18 to TRBJ2-1, with TRBD2 matching 8 bases. The length of the CDR3 is 15 residues. Unmatched junction bases numbered 4, after V lost 0 bases and J lost 6 bases. CDR1 and CDR2 from the germline V gene are KGHSH and LQKENI. The CDR3 loop is CASSPPGLGLNEQFF. The CDR3 nucleotides read TGTGCCAGCTCACCACCGGGACTAGGACTCAATGAGCAGTTCTTC.

The V gene is TRBV7-9, the J gene TRBJ2-7; 8 bases line up with TRBD1. The CDR3 consists of 15 residues. Germline-derived CDR1 and CDR2 are SEHNR and FQNEAQ (reference sequence). V dropped 5 bases and J dropped 0; count of bases not matched to a gene: 6. CDR3 amino acids: CASSGQGRVSYEQYF. The CDR3 DNA reads TGTGCCAGCAGCGGACAGGGAAGAGTCTCCTACGAGCAGTACTTC.

The chain employs TRBV4-1 and TRBJ2-7; the match to TRBD2 covers 8 bases. The CDR3 loop spans 15 amino acids. V was clipped by 2 bases and J by 2 bases; unmatched bases: 5. Germline V gives CDR1 MGHRA, CDR2 YSYEKL. CDR3 DNA: TGCGCCAGCAGCCAATTAATAGCGGGGACCTACGAGCAGTACTTC. It yields the protein CASSQLIAGTYEQYF.